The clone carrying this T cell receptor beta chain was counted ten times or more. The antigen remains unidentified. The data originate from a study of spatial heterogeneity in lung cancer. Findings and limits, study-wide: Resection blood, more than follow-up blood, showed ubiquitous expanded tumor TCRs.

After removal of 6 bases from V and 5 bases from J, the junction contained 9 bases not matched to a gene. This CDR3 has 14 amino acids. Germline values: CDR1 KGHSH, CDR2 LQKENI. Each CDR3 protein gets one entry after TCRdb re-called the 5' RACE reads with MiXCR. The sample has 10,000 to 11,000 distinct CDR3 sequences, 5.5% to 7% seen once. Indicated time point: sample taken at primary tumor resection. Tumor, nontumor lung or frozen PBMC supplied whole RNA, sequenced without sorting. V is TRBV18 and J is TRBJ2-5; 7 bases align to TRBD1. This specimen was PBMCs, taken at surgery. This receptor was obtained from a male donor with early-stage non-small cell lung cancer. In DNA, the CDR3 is TGTGCCAGCTCCCCGGGACAGCCCCCCGAGACCCAGTACTTC. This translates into CASSPGQPPETQYF.